This is a list of T cell receptor beta chains from one sample in a study of blood T cell repertoires in COVID-19. Repertoires were generated with immunoSEQ multiplex PCR, while TCRdb's copy carries only in-frame clones and drops some. The sample carries 73,000 or so clones, less than 85% recorded once. The source material was peripheral blood. Receptor source: a man in his fifties or sixties with acute or convalescent COVID-19. The conserved cysteine and the conserved F or W are not part of the CDR3 here.

>TRBJ2-5|TRBV24-1
ATGSGSVGETQY
>TRBJ2-1|TRBV5-4
ASSLAPHLAGGPNEQF
>TRBJ1-2|TRBV4-1
ASSQPRTSGAFGYGYT
>TRBJ1-2|TRBV19
ASSISVGPENYGYT
>TRBJ2-1|TRBV11-2
ASSLGDSGSYNEQF
>TRBJ2-5|TRBV6-2/TRBV6-3
ASSYLGQLYQETQY
>TRBJ2-1|TRBV30
AWSAGLESYNEQF
>TRBJ2-5|TRBV6-5
ASRRGQLVTETQY
>TRBJ1-2|TRBV5-1
ASSLGEYYGYT
>TRBJ2-1|TRBV9
ASSARGYNEQF
>TRBJ1-2|TRBV5-1
ASTLDSQGDGYT
>TRBJ1-4|TRBV5-5
ASSLGASTNEKLF
>TRBJ2-2|TRBV5-4
ASSPAGKTGELF
>TRBJ2-2|TRBV7-7
ASSSSRDRETGELF
>TRBJ2-4|TRBV21-1
ASYRGLSDTKNIQY
>TRBJ1-1|TRBV27
ASSLSGGREAF
>TRBJ2-4|TRBV6-6
ATYSGALAKNIQY
>TRBJ2-6|TRBV28
ASSTASGANVLT
>TRBJ2-2|TRBV9
ASSVDPGGGNGGELF
>TRBJ1-1|TRBV28
ASSPQVPRTAF
>TRBJ2-2|TRBV7-3
ASSQEGLAENTGELF